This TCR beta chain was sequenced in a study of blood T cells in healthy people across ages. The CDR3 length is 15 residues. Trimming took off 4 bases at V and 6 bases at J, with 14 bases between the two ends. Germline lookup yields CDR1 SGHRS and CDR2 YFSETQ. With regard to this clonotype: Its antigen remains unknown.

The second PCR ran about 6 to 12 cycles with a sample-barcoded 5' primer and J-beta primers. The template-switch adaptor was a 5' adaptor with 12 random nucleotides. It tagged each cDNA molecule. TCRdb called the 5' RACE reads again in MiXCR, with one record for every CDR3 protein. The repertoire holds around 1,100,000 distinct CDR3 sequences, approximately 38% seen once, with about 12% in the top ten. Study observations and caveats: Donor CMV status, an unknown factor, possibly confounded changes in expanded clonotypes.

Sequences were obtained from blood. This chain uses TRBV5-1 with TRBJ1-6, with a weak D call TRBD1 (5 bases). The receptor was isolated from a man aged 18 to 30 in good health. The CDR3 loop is CASSASREGNSPLHF. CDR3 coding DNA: TGCGCCAGCAGCGCGTCCAGGGAGGGTAATTCACCCCTCCACTTT.